This TCR beta chain appears in the sequencing data of a study of cytomegalovirus exposure and HLA in healthy donors. When sampled, the donors appeared nominally healthy, though they likely had unrecorded immune exposures. Notes on this clone: The antigen is unknown.

Germline V gene sequence: CDR1 SGHTA, CDR2 FQGNSA. This CDR3 contains 15 residues. V trimming: 1 base; J trimming: 4 bases; junction bases outside the gene matches: 3. The PCR was carried out with 60 Vbeta primers and 13 Jbeta primers. The method was immunoSEQ multiplex PCR; TCRdb's version includes in-frame clones alone and lacks a portion of them. The top ten hold roughly 1.5% of the sample, which has more than 55,000 clones, approximately 80% seen once. Study outcomes and limitations: Later analysis suggested links between common viral pathogens and several top significant clusters. Later examination showed HLA-associated TCR beta chains had greater clonal expansion than equally common others. Trimming of TCR beta V- and J-genes showed a link, identified in a later analysis, to a missense DCLRE1C variant.

The chain recombines TRBV7-2 with TRBJ1-3, with 8 bases identical to TRBD1. The receptor was derived from a human donor in good health. Material: PBMCs. The CDR3 coding sequence is TGTGCCAGCAGCTTAGAAACAGGGGGAGGAAACACCATATATTTT. Its protein is CASSLETGGGNTIYF.